A single sample gave rise to the 11 T cell receptor beta chains below, sequenced in a study of shared clonotypes between healthy human individuals. Only in-frame clones appear in the TCRdb table, and some are missing; sequencing was by immunoSEQ multiplex PCR. The sample includes some 2,500,000 clones, under 95% of them seen just once. Sequencing input: naive CD4+ T cells from PBMCs. Subset meaning: CD45RA+ positively selected. Every receptor here comes from a man aged 18 to 30 in good health. Some clones in this sample may be carry-over from other donors' samples.

The gene calls are TRBV5-4 and TRBJ2-3; 11 bases are a match to TRBD2. After removal of 3 bases from V and 5 bases from J, the junction contained 8 bases not matched to a gene. From germline, CDR1 is SGHNT and CDR2 YYREEE (reference sequence). This CDR3 is built from 16 residues. The CDR3 loop is CASSSRLAGTGDTQYF. The DNA for the CDR3 is TGTGCCAGCAGCTCAAGACTAGCGGGGACGGGAGATACGCAGTATTTT.

The chain employs TRBV18 and TRBJ2-7; 9 nucleotides match TRBD1. The germline CDR1 and CDR2 sequences are KGHSH and LQKENI. This CDR3 spans 13 amino acids. V shed 2 bases, J shed 5 bases, and the junction held 1 base outside the gene matches. CDR3 sequence reads: CASSPRTGDEQYF. For the CDR3, the DNA is TGTGCCAGCTCACCAAGGACAGGGGACGAGCAGTACTTC.

The gene calls are TRBV6-1 and TRBJ2-7, with 9 bases matching TRBD1. CDR1 is MNHNS, CDR2 SASEGT, per germline. The CDR3 covers 14 residues. V lost 4 bases to trimming and J lost 3 bases; unmatched junction nucleotides: 4. CDR3 sequence: CASSGDRGNYEQYF. The CDR3 nucleotides are TGTGCCAGCAGTGGAGACAGGGGGAACTACGAGCAGTACTTC.

The chain has TRBV7-2 and TRBJ2-7, with 7 bases aligning to TRBD2. The germline CDR1 and CDR2 sequences are SGHTA and FQGNSA. The CDR3 has 14 amino acids. Germline trimming cut 1 base from V and 5 bases from J; bases unmatched to any gene: 5. Here the CDR3 DNA reads TGTGCCAGCAGCTTAGGTCGGGAGGTCCACGAGCAGTACTTC. Protein: CASSLGREVHEQYF. The whole variable domain, filled in from reference TRBV7-2 and TRBJ2-7, reads GAGVSQSPSNKVTEKGKDVELRCDPISGHTALYWYRQSLGQGLEFLIYFQGNSAPDKSGLPSDRFSAERTGGSVSTLTIQRTQQEDSAVYLCASSLGREVHEQYFGPGTRLTVT.

Points on this clone: This CDR3 is also generated by other DNA sequences in the sample. The chain carries TRBV2 and TRBJ2-7, with D possibly being TRBD1 (5 bases). Between the trimmed V and J ends, which lost 7 bases and 2 bases, there was a span of 6 bases. The CDR3 runs to 11 residues. CDR1 and CDR2 (germline): SNHLY, FYNNEI. The CDR3: CASTRAYEQYF. CDR3 DNA: TGTGCCAGCACCAGGGCCTACGAGCAGTACTTC.

The chain is built from TRBV7-9 and TRBJ1-1, with D unclear. Per germline, CDR1 SEHNR and CDR2 FQNEAQ (reference sequence). The CDR3 length is 16 residues. Deletions cut 5 bases from V and 0 bases from J, with 16 bases between. As DNA, the CDR3 is TGTGCCAGCAGCGCCCCCCCGGGTCTGATGAACACTGAAGCTTTCTTT. Its translation is CASSAPPGLMNTEAFF.

The rearrangement uses TRBV5-1 and TRBJ2-3; possibly TRBD1 for D (5 bases). The CDR3 is 16 amino acids. The germline V and J ends were trimmed by 2 bases and 1 base, with 14 bases remaining between them. Germline-derived CDR1 and CDR2 are SGHRS and YFSETQ. The CDR3 sequence is CASSLGRLQGTDTQYF. In DNA, the CDR3 is TGCGCCAGCAGCTTAGGACGGTTACAGGGCACAGATACGCAGTATTTT.

The chain is built from TRBV6-1 and TRBJ2-1, with a weak D call TRBD1 (5 bases). Trimming pared 5 bases from V and 10 bases from J, leaving 18 bases between. CDR1 is MNHNS and CDR2 is SASEGT in the germline V gene. The CDR3 length is 14 residues. CDR3 in amino acids: CASSPRQRIGEQFF. CDR3 in DNA: TGTGCCAGCAGTCCCCGACAGAGAATTGGCGAGCAGTTCTTC.

The rearrangement uses TRBV9 and TRBJ2-3; D remains ambiguous. The CDR3 is 13 residues long. Trimming cost V 4 bases and J 1 base, with 7 bases left between them. Per the germline V gene, CDR1 is SGDLS and CDR2 is YYNGEE. Here the CDR3 reads CASSNRGTDTQYF. The DNA of the CDR3 is TGTGCCAGCAGCAATCGGGGCACAGATACGCAGTATTTT. Supplemented by reference TRBV9 and TRBJ2-3, the full variable domain reads DSGVTQTPKHLITATGQRVTLRCSPRSGDLSVYWYQQSLDQGLQFLIQYYNGEERAKGNILERFSAQQFPDLHSELNLSSLELGDSALYFCASSNRGTDTQYFGPGTRLTVL.

The chain joins TRBV21-1 to TRBJ2-5; TRBD1, the D gene given by the table, was not confirmed from the DNA. TRBV21-1 is noted as a pseudogene. The CDR3 spans 15 residues. CDR3 residues: CASSALTGTEETQYF. The DNA for the CDR3 is TGTGCCAGCAGCGCACTTACCGGGACAGAAGAGACCCAGTACTTC.

The J gene is TRBJ2-3, the V gene TRBV11-2, with a possible D match to TRBD1 (5 bases). CDR3 length equals 12 residues. Trimming cost V 1 base and J 9 bases, with 8 bases left between them. Germline V gene data show CDR1 as SGHAT and CDR2 as FQNNGV. In nucleotides, the CDR3 is TGTGCCAGCAGCTTAGTTAGGGGAACGCAGTATTTT. It yields the protein CASSLVRGTQYF.